Each of the 30 T cell receptor beta chains below was sequenced from the same sample in a study of control samples from healthy donors and cancer patients. The assay was immunoSEQ multiplex PCR, and TCRdb's table has in-frame clones only and misses some. The repertoire has some 120,000 clones, around 87% of them found once; the top ten carry 8% to 9%. Sample: blood. These receptors all come from a man in his forties in good health.

A note on this clone: Within the sample, other DNA sequences also encode this same CDR3. The chain has TRBV7-6 and TRBJ1-1, with no clear D. In germline, CDR1 is SGHVS, CDR2 FNYEAQ. This CDR3 is 13 amino acids long. V lost 3 bases and J 5 bases, leaving 10 bases between the germline ends. The CDR3 sequence: CASSFGGVTEAFF. The DNA for the CDR3 is TGTGCCAGCAGCTTCGGTGGCGTAACTGAAGCTTTCTTT.

On this clone itself: The sample holds other DNA sequences that translate to the same CDR3. V and J are TRBV7-2 and TRBJ2-7; TRBD2 matches at 8 bases. V was clipped by 5 bases and J by 2 bases; unmatched bases: 11. The CDR3 is 16 residues long. In germline, CDR1 is SGHTA, CDR2 FQGNSA. As DNA, the CDR3 is TGTGCCAGCAGCCGTACTAGCGGAGTTTCTCCCTACGAGCAGTACTTC. It encodes CASSRTSGVSPYEQYF.

V is TRBV4-1 and J is TRBJ2-5; TRBD2 might be the D (5 bases). V was clipped by 4 bases and J by 2 bases, with 11 bases between them. CDR1 and CDR2 (germline): MGHRA, YSYEKL. This CDR3 is built from 14 residues. The CDR3, as DNA: TGCGCCAGCAGCCGGCGTGGCGGGCAAGAGACCCAGTACTTC. It yields the protein CASSRRGGQETQYF.

This clone has only a few counts. The chain couples TRBV19 to TRBJ1-5; tentative D call: TRBD1 (5 bases). Between the trimmed V and J ends, which lost 6 bases and 7 bases, there was a span of 19 bases. Germline CDR1 LNHDA, CDR2 SQIVND (reference sequence). The CDR3 consists of 15 residues. The CDR3 DNA sequence: TGTGCCAGTAGCCGACCCGCGACGGGGGTCCAGCCCCAGCATTTT. This translates into CASSRPATGVQPQHF.

The J gene is TRBJ1-1, the V gene TRBV19, with a tentative D call TRBD1 (5 bases). Germline-derived CDR1 and CDR2 are LNHDA and SQIVND (reference sequence). The CDR3 totals 14 residues. Trimming stripped 4 bases from V and 2 bases from J, with 11 bases between. The CDR3 is CASSNWGGNTEAFF. In DNA, the CDR3 is TGTGCCAGTAGTAATTGGGGGGGTAACACTGAAGCTTTCTTT.

This clone was detected only once. V usage is TRBV27 and J usage is TRBJ1-2; D remains unclear. The CDR3 is made up of 17 amino acids. The V gene lost 4 bases and the J gene lost 5 bases, with 23 bases spanning the gap. CDR1 is MNHEY, CDR2 SMNVEV, per germline (reference sequence). CDR3 protein: CASSSSMNILRGYGYTF. Written as DNA, the CDR3 is TGTGCCAGCAGTTCTTCAATGAATATCCTCCGAGGGTATGGCTACACCTTC.

Points on this clone: The junction departs from germline at one end; a sequencing error may be responsible. The rearrangement joins TRBV2 to TRBJ1-1, with D unclear. The CDR3 totals 13 residues. The germline V gene has CDR1 SNHLY and CDR2 FYNNEI. DNA of the CDR3: TGTGTCAGCAGTTATGGACGTGAGACTGAAGCTTTCTTT. Its protein is CVSSYGRETEAFF. The variable domain in full, completed from reference TRBV2 and TRBJ1-1, reads EPEVTQTPSHQVTQMGQEVILRCVPISNHLYFYWYRQILGQKVEFLVSFYNNEISEKSEIFDDQFSVERPDGSNFTLKIRSTKLEDSAMYFCVSSYGRETEAFFGQGTRLTVV.

The CDR3 is CAWSVGSQGIYSGNTIYF. As DNA, the CDR3 is TGTGCCTGGAGTGTAGGGAGTCAGGGAATATACTCTGGAAACACCATATATTTT. The J gene is TRBJ1-3, the V gene TRBV30; maybe TRBD1 (5 bases). Between the trimmed V and J ends, which lost 0 bases and 0 bases, there was a span of 18 bases. The CDR3 extends over 18 amino acids. Per germline, CDR1 GTSNPN and CDR2 SVGIG (reference sequence).

V and J are TRBV7-8 and TRBJ1-5; D is possibly TRBD1 (6 bases). V lost 0 bases and J 3 bases, leaving 9 bases between the germline ends. Per germline, CDR1 SGHVS and CDR2 FQNEAQ. This CDR3 comprises 15 residues. CDR3 sequence reads: CASSLAGQSNQPQHF. CDR3 sequence (DNA): TGTGCCAGCAGCTTAGCGGGACAATCCAATCAGCCCCAGCATTTT.

The chain combines TRBV29-1 with TRBJ2-3, with a weak D call TRBD1 (6 bases). The V gene's germline CDR1 is SQVTM and CDR2 ANQGSEA. V lost 7 bases and J 3 bases, leaving 14 bases between the germline ends. CDR3 length: 13 residues. The CDR3 sequence is CSALDRLTDTQYF. The CDR3 DNA is TGCAGCGCTTTAGACAGGTTAACAGATACGCAGTATTTT.

The chain recombines TRBV18 with TRBJ1-2; D call uncertain. This CDR3 is built from 12 residues. Germline V gene lookup returns CDR1 KGHSH and CDR2 LQKENI. V lost 6 bases, J lost 6 bases, and 11 bases lay in between. The CDR3 loop reads CASSHEVHGYTF. The CDR3 DNA reads TGTGCCAGCTCTCATGAGGTGCATGGCTACACCTTC.

The rearrangement uses TRBV9 and TRBJ2-3; a weak D match, TRBD1 (5 bases). This CDR3 contains 14 residues. V was pared by 4 bases and J by 2 bases, with 11 bases between. Per the germline V gene, CDR1 is SGDLS and CDR2 is YYNGEE. In DNA form, the CDR3 reads TGTGCCAGCAGCATGACAGTGATCACAGATACGCAGTATTTT. Translation: CASSMTVITDTQYF.

V is TRBV4-1 and J is TRBJ1-2, with TRBD1 matching over 10 bases. V shed 1 base and J 3 bases; nucleotides not matched to a gene: 5. From germline, CDR1 is MGHRA and CDR2 YSYEKL. CDR3 length equals 16 residues. Here the CDR3 reads CASSQVAGTGDYGYTF. The CDR3 DNA reads TGCGCCAGCAGCCAAGTTGCAGGGACAGGGGACTATGGCTACACCTTC.

V and J are TRBV6-5 and TRBJ1-2, with TRBD1 matching 7 bases. The CDR3 has 12 amino acids. Germline CDR1 and CDR2: MNHEY and SVGAGI. CDR3 in amino acids: CVRGARGYGYTF. The CDR3 DNA follows: TGTGTCAGGGGGGCGCGCGGCTATGGCTACACCTTC.

This clone has a handful of counts. This chain links TRBV7-9 with TRBJ1-4, with a possible D match to TRBD1 (5 bases). This CDR3 contains 16 residues. V dropped 5 bases and J dropped 8 bases, with 21 bases sitting between them. Germline V lookup: CDR1 SEHNR, CDR2 FQNEAQ (reference sequence). The CDR3 nucleotides are TGTGCCAGCAGCGAAAGATGGGGCCCCACAGACGAAAAACTGTTTTTT. Its protein is CASSERWGPTDEKLFF.

The chain combines TRBV11-3 with TRBJ1-1; D uncertain. Germline values: CDR1 SGHNT, CDR2 YENEEA. V lost 5 bases to trimming and J lost 0 bases, with 7 bases between them. This CDR3 spans 13 amino acids. CDR3 coding DNA: TGTGCCAGCAGCGGTTACATGAACACTGAAGCTTTCTTT. It codes for CASSGYMNTEAFF.

The chain couples TRBV6-5 to TRBJ1-2, with a weak D call TRBD1 (6 bases). The V gene lost 4 bases and the J gene lost 0 bases, with 12 bases spanning the gap. The CDR3 extends over 15 amino acids. Germline loops: CDR1 MNHEY, CDR2 SVGAGI. DNA of the CDR3: TGTGCCAGCAGTTCGCCGGGACATGCTAACTATGGCTACACCTTC. Its protein product is CASSSPGHANYGYTF.

Written as DNA, the CDR3 is TGTGCCAGCATTCTAAGGGGGGGGGCCCATGGCTACACCTTC. The encoded protein is CASILRGGAHGYTF. The chain combines TRBV6-5 with TRBJ1-2; TRBD1 might be the D (6 bases). Trimming removed 7 bases from V and 6 bases from J, with 18 bases in between. The CDR3 is 14 amino acids. Germline CDR1 and CDR2: MNHEY and SVGAGI.

This clone was observed at least ten times. The CDR3 region is CASSSRASIYGYTF. The CDR3 bases are TGTGCCAGCAGTTCAAGGGCATCTATTTATGGCTACACCTTC. The chain combines TRBV7-9 with TRBJ1-2; D is uncertain. The CDR3 is 14 amino acids. V was shortened by 6 bases and J by 5 bases, with 16 bases between the two germline ends. CDR1 and CDR2 from the germline V gene are SEHNR and FQNEAQ (reference sequence). The full variable domain, its missing parts supplied by reference TRBV7-9 and TRBJ1-2, is DTGVSQNPRHKITKRGQNVTFRCDPISEHNRLYWYRQTLGQGPEFLTYFQNEAQLEKSRLLSDRFSAERPKGSFSTLEIQRTEQGDSAMYLCASSSRASIYGYTFGSGTRLTVV.

CDR3 nucleotide sequence: TGTGCCAGCAGCTTCGCCGGGACAGGGAACTATGGCTACACCTTC. Translating gives CASSFAGTGNYGYTF. V is TRBV7-2 and J is TRBJ1-2; 9 bases match TRBD1. Germline-derived CDR1 and CDR2 are SGHTA and FQGNSA. The V segment lost 3 bases and the J segment 2 bases; nucleotides outside the gene matches: 4. This CDR3 spans 15 amino acids. The full variable domain, in which reference TRBV7-2 and TRBJ1-2 provide the parts outside the CDR3, is GAGVSQSPSNKVTEKGKDVELRCDPISGHTALYWYRQSLGQGLEFLIYFQGNSAPDKSGLPSDRFSAERTGGSVSTLTIQRTQQEDSAVYLCASSFAGTGNYGYTFGSGTRLTVV.

The chain employs TRBV4-1 and TRBJ2-3; D is uncertain. Germline loops: CDR1 MGHRA, CDR2 YSYEKL. The CDR3 has 16 residues. Trimming cost V 1 base and J 0 bases, with 11 bases left between them. CDR3 amino acids: CASSQVLWASTDTQYF. The CDR3 DNA is TGCGCCAGCAGCCAAGTTCTGTGGGCTAGCACAGATACGCAGTATTTT.

This clone has only a few counts. This sequence joins TRBV3-1 (or the pseudogene TRBV3-2) and TRBJ1-2; weak D call: TRBD1 (6 bases). The V gene lost 6 bases and the J gene lost 2 bases, with 13 bases spanning the gap. Germline loops: CDR1 LGHDT, CDR2 YNNKEL (reference sequence). CDR3 length: 14 residues. As DNA, the CDR3 is TGTGCCAGCAGATTTCGACAGGAAAACTATGGCTACACCTTC. This codes for CASRFRQENYGYTF.

As to this clone: The identical CDR3 is also encoded by other nucleotide sequences in the sample. The chain's CDR3 is CASKGATGDTEAFF. CDR3 nucleotides: TGTGCCAGCAAAGGGGCCACCGGGGATACTGAAGCTTTCTTT. V and J are TRBV27 and TRBJ1-1, with D perhaps matching TRBD1 (5 bases). The length of the CDR3 is 14 residues. The V end lost 7 bases, the J end lost 5 bases, and 17 bases lay between the germline ends. Germline CDR1 and CDR2: MNHEY and SMNVEV (reference sequence).

This clone was counted only a few times. The V gene is TRBV24-1, the J gene TRBJ1-5; weak D call: TRBD1 (6 bases). V was shortened by 9 bases and J by 9 bases, with 14 bases between the two germline ends. From germline, CDR1 is KGHDR and CDR2 SFDVKD. The CDR3 consists of 12 residues. The CDR3 nucleotides are TGTGCCACCGCAGAGGGGGTTGGGCCCCAGCATTTT. Residues: CATAEGVGPQHF.

The genes are TRBV6-1 and TRBJ2-1; maybe TRBD2 (7 bases). V was clipped by 2 bases and J by 4 bases, with 18 bases between them. The CDR3 loop spans 17 amino acids. The V gene's germline CDR1 is MNHNS and CDR2 SASEGT. This CDR3 is CASSESPAGGRYNEQFF. DNA of the CDR3: TGTGCCAGCAGTGAATCTCCGGCCGGGGGGCGATACAATGAGCAGTTCTTC.

The gene calls are TRBV11-2 and TRBJ1-1, with D possibly TRBD1 on 5 matching bases. This CDR3 region has 15 residues. Per germline, CDR1 SGHAT and CDR2 FQNNGV. The germline V and J ends were trimmed by 1 base and 2 bases, with 11 bases remaining between them. In DNA form, the CDR3 reads TGTGCCAGCAGCTTAGGGCAGGGCTCTAACACTGAAGCTTTCTTT. It yields the protein CASSLGQGSNTEAFF. Full variable domain (missing parts from reference TRBV11-2 and TRBJ1-1): EAGVAQSPRYKIIEKRQSVAFWCNPISGHATLYWYQQILGQGPKLLIQFQNNGVVDDSQLPKDRFSAERLKGVDSTLKIQPAKLEDSAVYLCASSLGQGSNTEAFFGQGTRLTVV.

The chain links TRBV29-1 to TRBJ2-2; 9 nucleotides match TRBD1. CDR1 is SQVTM and CDR2 is ANQGSEA in the germline V gene. With 6 bases clipped from V and 6 bases from J, the junction kept 8 bases outside the gene matches. This CDR3 is built from 14 residues. The CDR3 here is CSVGRQGVPGELFF. The CDR3 DNA is TGCAGCGTGGGACGACAGGGGGTGCCCGGGGAGCTGTTTTTT.

The V and J genes are TRBV13 and TRBJ2-3; 7 bases are a match to TRBD2. Per the germline V gene, CDR1 is PRHDT and CDR2 is FYEKMQ (reference sequence). V dropped 6 bases and J dropped 2; count of bases not matched to a gene: 11. This CDR3 comprises 16 residues. The CDR3 reads CASSSQTSRNTDTQYF. CDR3 nucleotide sequence: TGTGCCAGCAGTTCTCAGACTAGCCGGAACACAGATACGCAGTATTTT.

The chain carries TRBV5-1 and TRBJ2-5; 15 bases are a match to TRBD2. V shed 4 bases, J shed 7 bases, and the junction held 8 bases outside the gene matches. This CDR3 is 16 amino acids long. Per the germline V gene, CDR1 is SGHRS and CDR2 is YFSETQ. The CDR3 DNA reads TGCGCCAGCAGCACAGGGACTAGCGGGGGGCCGGGGACCCAGTACTTC. This codes for CASSTGTSGGPGTQYF.

V usage is TRBV7-2 and J usage is TRBJ2-6; TRBD2 is a possible D gene (7 bases). Germline V CDR1 and CDR2: SGHTA, FQGNSA. The CDR3 contains 19 residues. V shed 3 bases and J shed 5 bases, with 23 bases lying between them. CDR3 residues: CASSLRILPGGQWANVLTF. CDR3 nucleotides: TGTGCCAGCAGCTTGAGGATCTTGCCCGGGGGGCAATGGGCCAACGTCCTGACTTTC.